This entry lists 25 T cell receptor beta chains sequenced from one sample in a study of early T cells in non-severe SARS-CoV-2 infection listed by TCRdb under 2021. Library prep was done by 5' RACE. The reads were generated on a NextSeq 500. TCRdb reworked the public reads: Q25 trimming with fastp, MiXCR clone assembly, productive beta chains retained. Every CDR3 protein is listed once, alongside the most common genes and DNA of its rows. Within this sample are roughly 40,000 distinct CDR3 sequences, with roughly 6% of them counted one time only. More than 7.5% of the sample is in the top ten clones. This material consisted of whole blood, taken at baseline. The origin of the receptors is an adult who was a healthcare worker with PCR-confirmed SARS-CoV-2 infection or an uninfected control (not recorded which).

This clonotype was recorded many times. The chain combines TRBV20-1 with TRBJ2-5; D not certain. CDR1 DFQATT and CDR2 SNEGSKA come from the germline V gene (reference sequence). This CDR3 spans 11 amino acids. V lost 1 base, J lost 5 bases, and 5 bases lay in between. The CDR3 DNA reads TGCAGTGCTAGAGGGTCGGAGACCCAGTACTTC. Translating gives CSARGSETQYF.

This clonotype was seen ten or more times. The CDR3, as DNA: TGTGCCAGCAGCCTAAGACGGGAGGAGCTGTTTTTT. This gives the protein CASSLRREELFF. This chain links TRBV7-6 with TRBJ2-2, with D possibly TRBD2 on 5 matching bases. Germline values: CDR1 SGHVS, CDR2 FNYEAQ. The CDR3 runs 12 residues. V lost 5 bases, J lost 10 bases, and 11 bases lay in between.

As regards this clonotype: A much larger clone sits a single nucleotide away, making a read error possible. This sequence joins TRBV10-3 and TRBJ1-3; D is unresolved. The CDR3 contains 14 residues. Germline V gene lookup returns CDR1 ENHRY and CDR2 SYGVKD. The CDR3: CAISDQNSGSTIYF. In DNA form, the CDR3 reads TGTGCCATCAGTGATCAGAACTCTGGAAGCACCATATATTTT.

Many counts were recorded for this clonotype. V gene TRBV13 combines with J gene TRBJ1-6; D is uncertain. V shed 4 bases and J shed 3 bases, with 7 bases lying between them. The CDR3 loop spans 14 amino acids. Looked up from germline, CDR1 is PRHDT and CDR2 is FYEKMQ (reference sequence). The CDR3: CASSSHLYNSPLHF. As DNA, the CDR3 is TGTGCCAGCAGCTCGCACCTCTATAATTCACCCCTCCACTTT.

The chain uses TRBV7-2 and TRBJ2-3; D gene uncertain. V was cut by 0 bases and J by 0 bases, with 1 base left in between. In germline, CDR1 is SGHTA, CDR2 FQGNSA. The CDR3 runs to 13 residues. In DNA, the CDR3 is TGTGCCAGCAGCTTAGCGAGCACAGATACGCAGTATTTT. Amino acid sequence: CASSLASTDTQYF.

This clonotype was detected many times. This chain connects TRBV28 to TRBJ2-7; 11 bases are shared with TRBD1. CDR3 length: 14 amino acids. Trimming cost V 7 bases and J 7 bases; bases outside gene matches: 9. Per the germline V gene, CDR1 is MDHEN and CDR2 is SYDVKM. The CDR3 coding sequence is TGTGCCAGCATTCCCACCGGGACAGGGGGAGAGCAGTACTTC. Residues: CASIPTGTGGEQYF.

The chain links TRBV5-5 to TRBJ1-1, with unresolved D. Looked up from germline, CDR1 is SGHKS and CDR2 is YYEKEE (reference sequence). The CDR3 runs 15 residues. Deletions cut 3 bases from V and 10 bases from J, with 22 bases between. In DNA form, the CDR3 reads TGTGCCAGCAGCTACAGAGGACGGACCGCCGTGGGAGCTTTCTTT. Residues: CASSYRGRTAVGAFF.

This clonotype came up many times. The genes are TRBV2 and TRBJ1-4; unclear D gene. V dropped 4 bases and J dropped 2 bases, with 8 bases sitting between them. The germline gives CDR1 SNHLY, CDR2 FYNNEI. This CDR3 has 14 residues. As DNA, the CDR3 is TGTGCCAGCAGTGGTGGAAAGACTAATGAAAAACTGTTTTTT. Translated: CASSGGKTNEKLFF.

Remarks on this clonotype: A much bigger clone sits one base away, suggesting this may be a read error. Given the absence of the conserved phenylalanine or tryptophan at the CDR3 end, a read error is likely. The chain links TRBV7-9 to TRBJ2-7; perhaps TRBD1 as D (6 bases). Trimming pared 1 base from V and 2 bases from J, leaving 9 bases between. The CDR3 is made up of 14 amino acids. The germline CDR1 and CDR2 sequences are SEHNR and FQNEAQ (reference sequence). CDR3 DNA sequence: TGTGCCAGCAGCTTAGGGACAGCGACCTACGAGCAGTACTAC. Amino acids: CASSLGTATYEQYY.

This clonotype was detected many times. The rearrangement uses TRBV5-6 and TRBJ1-5; possibly TRBD1 for D (6 bases). This CDR3 region has 17 residues. Germline-derived CDR1 and CDR2 are SGHDT and YYEEEE. Trimming left V 0 bases short and J 1 base short, with 14 bases between. The CDR3 sequence is CASSLAAGAGSNQPQHF. The DNA for the CDR3 is TGTGCCAGCAGCTTGGCGGCGGGGGCAGGGAGCAATCAGCCCCAGCATTTT.

Many counts were recorded for this clonotype. V gene TRBV2 combines with J gene TRBJ2-2; TRBD2 matches 9 bases. V was pared by 5 bases and J by 4 bases, with 8 bases of the junction left unmatched. The V gene's germline CDR1 is SNHLY and CDR2 FYNNEI. There are 16 residues in the CDR3. CDR3 in DNA: TGTGCCAGCAGTTCGTCAGCGGGGGGTCTCACCGGGGAGCTGTTTTTT. The encoded protein is CASSSSAGGLTGELFF.

V gene TRBV7-9 combines with J gene TRBJ1-1, with a weak D call TRBD1 (6 bases). Trimming cost V 2 bases and J 0 bases, with 16 bases left between them. The germline CDR1 and CDR2 sequences are SEHNR and FQNEAQ (reference sequence). The CDR3 length is 17 residues. Here the CDR3 DNA reads TGTGCCAGCAGCTTAACCGGGGGCATCCTCATGAACACTGAAGCTTTCTTT. Its translation is CASSLTGGILMNTEAFF.

This clonotype has a count of ten or more. The CDR3 sequence is CASSDPAIGGTYNEQFF. In DNA form, the CDR3 reads TGTGCCAGCAGTGATCCCGCCATAGGGGGGACCTACAATGAGCAGTTCTTC. The V gene is TRBV25-1, the J gene TRBJ2-1; possibly TRBD1 or TRBD2 for D (6 bases each). Germline V gene sequence: CDR1 MGHDK, CDR2 SYGVNS. V was trimmed by 3 bases and J by 2 bases, leaving 17 bases between them. This CDR3 has 17 amino acids.

This clonotype has more than one count but fewer than ten. This rearrangement joins TRBV28 to TRBJ2-7, with TRBD1 matching over 10 bases. Germline values: CDR1 MDHEN, CDR2 SYDVKM. The CDR3 runs to 15 residues. The ends lost 5 bases at V and 9 bases at J; junction bases unmatched: 13. CDR3 DNA: TGTGCCAGCAGTGCCCCGGGACAGGGGAATAGGTGGCAGTACTTC. Its translation: CASSAPGQGNRWQYF.

There are many counts of this clonotype. This rearrangement joins TRBV10-1 to TRBJ2-2, with D maybe TRBD2 (5 bases). The CDR3 is 13 residues long. Per the germline V gene, CDR1 is WNHNN and CDR2 is SYGVQD (reference sequence). V lost 6 bases and J lost 7, with 12 bases in between. The CDR3 protein is CASRRGNVGELFF. The CDR3 region has the DNA TGCGCCAGCAGGCGAGGGAATGTCGGGGAGCTGTTTTTT.

This clonotype showed up many times. CDR3 nucleotides: TGTGCCAGCAGCTCATCGACAGGGCTGAACACTGAAGCTTTCTTT. Protein: CASSSSTGLNTEAFF. This chain links TRBV7-2 with TRBJ1-1; 7 nucleotides match TRBD1. The germline V gene encodes CDR1 SGHTA and CDR2 FQGNSA. This CDR3 region has 15 residues. With 4 bases clipped from V and 0 bases from J, the junction kept 5 bases outside the gene matches.

This chain uses TRBV5-5 with TRBJ2-2, with 8 bases identical to TRBD1. The junction had 10 bases not matched to a gene; V was cut back by 3 bases and J by 3 bases. The germline gives CDR1 SGHKS, CDR2 YYEKEE (reference sequence). This CDR3 is built from 17 residues. The CDR3 region has the DNA TGTGCCAGCAGCTCTCACAGGGGGAGTGGTGACACCGGGGAGCTGTTTTTT. It translates to CASSSHRGSGDTGELFF.

There are many counts of this clonotype. The V call is TRBV2, the J call TRBJ2-1, with D perhaps TRBD1 or TRBD2 (6 bases each). Germline CDR1 reads SNHLY; CDR2 reads FYNNEI. This CDR3 contains 16 residues. V was pared by 2 bases and J by 3 bases, with 14 bases between. The CDR3 reads CASSERGGPYYNEQFF. The CDR3 bases are TGTGCCAGCAGTGAAAGAGGGGGGCCATACTACAATGAGCAGTTCTTC.

The sample holds many counts of this clonotype. This chain links TRBV10-1 with TRBJ2-2, with D possibly matching TRBD2 (5 bases). The germline V gene has CDR1 WNHNN and CDR2 SYGVQD (reference sequence). The CDR3 spans 15 residues. Trimming took off 3 bases at V and 4 bases at J, with 12 bases between the two ends. CDR3 bases: TGCGCCAGCAGTGAAGGAGGTCGAGGCACCGGGGAGCTGTTTTTT. Amino acid sequence: CASSEGGRGTGELFF.

In this sample, this clonotype turned up many times. The chain uses TRBV12-3 or TRBV12-4 and TRBJ2-1; D is possibly TRBD2 (5 bases). The CDR3 is 11 residues long. The V gene lost 4 bases and the J gene lost 10 bases, with 8 bases spanning the gap. For the CDR3, the DNA is TGTGCCAGCAGTTCCACGGGAGAGCAGTTCTTC. Residues: CASSSTGEQFF.

This clonotype was seen more than once but under ten times. The chain couples TRBV20-1 to TRBJ1-1, with unresolved D. With 5 bases removed from V and 2 bases from J, the gap between germline ends came to 12 bases. The CDR3 length is 13 residues. The germline V gene has CDR1 DFQATT and CDR2 SNEGSKA (reference sequence). CDR3 in DNA: TGCAGTGCTCCTCCCGGATACAACACTGAAGCTTTCTTT. Translating it yields CSAPPGYNTEAFF.

Only a few counts were recorded for this clonotype. This chain connects TRBV4-2 to TRBJ2-1; 7 bases match TRBD1. This CDR3 region has 13 residues. Germline assignment: CDR1 LGHNA and CDR2 YNFKEQ. Trimming cost V 5 bases and J 8 bases; bases outside gene matches: 6. CDR3 bases: TGTGCCAGCAGCGGACGACAGGGCGATGAGCAGTTCTTC. It translates to CASSGRQGDEQFF.

A few counts support this clonotype. V usage is TRBV20-1 and J usage is TRBJ2-5; D may be TRBD1 (6 bases). Trimming pared 1 base from V and 4 bases from J, leaving 10 bases between. The germline V gene encodes CDR1 DFQATT and CDR2 SNEGSKA (reference sequence). CDR3 length equals 13 residues. CDR3 residues: CSARGDNPETQYF. The DNA for the CDR3 is TGCAGTGCTAGAGGGGACAACCCAGAGACCCAGTACTTC.

V is TRBV12-3 or TRBV12-4 and J is TRBJ2-3; D not certain. This CDR3 has 13 residues. Trimming removed 5 bases from V and 0 bases from J, with 6 bases in between. CDR3 region: CASSRASTDTQYF. DNA for the CDR3: TGTGCCAGCAGTAGGGCTAGCACAGATACGCAGTATTTT.

This CDR3 reads CASREIFPGTNYEQYF. The CDR3 DNA sequence: TGTGCCAGCAGGGAAATTTTCCCCGGGACAAACTACGAGCAGTACTTC. The V and J genes are TRBV6-1 and TRBJ2-7, with D perhaps TRBD1 (6 bases). Per germline, CDR1 MNHNS and CDR2 SASEGT. The CDR3 is 16 residues long. V shed 6 bases and J shed 3 bases, with 21 bases lying between them.